The 17 T cell receptor beta chains reported below all come from one sample, sequenced in a study of Ad26.COV2.S vaccination and SARS-CoV-2 variants. Assay used: immunoSEQ multiplex PCR; TCRdb lists only in-frame clones, some missing. The sample includes some 460,000 clones, about nine tenths of them seen just once. The treatment was: about 20 received Ad26.COV2.S at low or high dose, single or two shots; about 5 received placebo; per-sample allocation not given. At day 63 after the first vaccine or placebo injection, samples were drawn. Sample: peripheral blood, taken in a trial of Ad26.COV2.S vaccine versus placebo. These receptors originate from a person aged 18-65 years who received the Ad26.COV2.S COVID-19 vaccine or a placebo.

The chain combines TRBV12-5 with TRBJ2-7, with 8 positions matching TRBD1. CDR1 and CDR2 (germline): LGHNT, FRNRAP. CDR3 length equals 16 residues. V lost 1 base to trimming and J lost 3 bases; unmatched junction nucleotides: 8. The CDR3 DNA sequence: TGTGCTAGTGGTTTGGCGAACAGGGGGTTGGGCTACGAGCAGTACTTC. It is translated as CASGLANRGLGYEQYF.

The chain has TRBV5-6 and TRBJ1-2; the match to TRBD1 covers 10 bases. The V gene end was trimmed by 6 bases and the J gene end by 7 bases; junction bases not matched to a gene: 9. This CDR3 is built from 14 residues. Looked up from germline, CDR1 is SGHDT and CDR2 is YYEEEE. This CDR3 is CASTVDRGFGGYTF. CDR3 DNA sequence: TGTGCCAGCACTGTGGACAGGGGGTTTGGTGGCTACACCTTC.

The chain combines TRBV5-1 with TRBJ2-3; D is unresolved. The V end was cut by 0 bases, the J end by 0 bases, with 8 bases between. The germline V gene encodes CDR1 SGHRS and CDR2 YFSETQ. CDR3 size: 15 residues. CDR3 residues: CASSLVTSSTDTQYF. The CDR3 region has the DNA TGCGCCAGCAGCTTGGTGACATCTAGCACAGATACGCAGTATTTT.

The chain carries TRBV5-1 and TRBJ1-1; D unresolved. CDR1 SGHRS and CDR2 YFSETQ come from the germline V gene. The germline V and J ends were trimmed by 0 bases and 0 bases, with 15 bases remaining between them. The CDR3 is made up of 17 amino acids. Written as DNA, the CDR3 is TGCGCCAGCAGCTTGGGGGCAGGCCCCGGGATGAACACTGAAGCTTTCTTT. It specifies CASSLGAGPGMNTEAFF.

This chain connects TRBV27 to TRBJ1-2; perhaps TRBD1 as D (6 bases). V dropped 2 bases and J dropped 8 bases, with 12 bases sitting between them. The CDR3 runs to 13 residues. Germline assignment: CDR1 MNHEY and CDR2 SMNVEV (reference sequence). CDR3: CASSLGAGVGYTF. The CDR3 DNA sequence: TGTGCCAGCAGTTTAGGGGCAGGGGTCGGCTACACCTTC.

The chain carries TRBV4-1 and TRBJ1-1; D might be TRBD1 (5 bases). Per the germline V gene, CDR1 is MGHRA and CDR2 is YSYEKL. The V end lost 4 bases, the J end lost 8 bases, and 23 bases lay between the germline ends. CDR3 length: 16 residues. This chain's CDR3 is CASSRDRRVTGAEAFF. CDR3 nucleotide sequence: TGCGCCAGCAGCCGTGATAGGCGGGTAACAGGAGCCGAAGCTTTCTTT.

J is TRBJ1-4 and V is TRBV12-3 or TRBV12-4; tentatively, D is TRBD1 (5 bases). V lost 3 bases and J 8 bases, leaving 7 bases between the germline ends. The CDR3 spans 12 residues. The chain's CDR3 is CASSFRGEKLFF. CDR3 in DNA: TGTGCCAGCAGTTTTAGGGGAGAAAAACTGTTTTTT.

The chain is built from TRBV28 and TRBJ2-5; TRBD1 is a possible D gene (7 bases). The CDR3 runs to 13 residues. With 5 bases removed from V and 6 bases from J, the gap between germline ends came to 13 bases. CDR1 is MDHEN, CDR2 SYDVKM, per germline. This CDR3 is CASSAGQTKTQYF. CDR3 in DNA: TGTGCCAGCAGTGCGGGACAGACAAAGACCCAGTACTTC. Full variable domain (outside the CDR3, taken from reference TRBV28 and TRBJ2-5): DVKVTQSSRYLVKRTGEKVFLECVQDMDHENMFWYRQDPGLGLRLIYFSYDVKMKEKGDIPEGYSVSREKKERFSLILESASTNQTSMYLCASSAGQTKTQYFGPGTRLLVL.

The chain is built from TRBV4-1 and TRBJ2-1; D might be TRBD1 (6 bases). CDR3 size: 18 residues. Per the germline V gene, CDR1 is MGHRA and CDR2 is YSYEKL. V was pared by 1 base and J by 0 bases, with 16 bases between. The CDR3: CASSQAGWDTSSYNEQFF. DNA of the CDR3: TGCGCCAGCAGCCAAGCCGGTTGGGACACGAGCTCCTACAATGAGCAGTTCTTC.

The chain employs TRBV7-9 and TRBJ2-3; 7 positions agree with TRBD2. The V gene end was trimmed by 5 bases and the J gene end by 2 bases; junction bases not matched to a gene: 7. Germline V gene lookup returns CDR1 SEHNR and CDR2 FQNEAQ (reference sequence). The CDR3 is 15 amino acids. The chain's CDR3 is CASSPSSGNTDTQYF. The CDR3 DNA reads TGTGCCAGCAGCCCTTCTAGCGGCAACACAGATACGCAGTATTTT.

The chain recombines TRBV4-3 with TRBJ2-2; D is unclear. CDR1 is LGHNA, CDR2 YSLEER, per germline. Trimming pared 4 bases from V and 7 bases from J, leaving 10 bases between. The CDR3 spans 13 residues. The CDR3 spells CASSLSLLGELFF. The CDR3 DNA reads as TGCGCCAGCAGCCTCAGTCTACTCGGGGAGCTGTTTTTT.

V and J are TRBV5-6 and TRBJ2-5, with TRBD1 matching 8 bases. CDR1 and CDR2 (germline): SGHDT, YYEEEE. Trimming removed 2 bases from V and 4 bases from J; junction bases left unmatched: 4. The CDR3 is 14 residues long. The CDR3 nucleotides read TGTGCCAGCAGCTTTAAACAGGGGGGAGAGACCCAGTACTTC. It encodes CASSFKQGGETQYF.

The chain joins TRBV29-1 to TRBJ2-3; the match to TRBD1 covers 7 bases. V shed 5 bases and J 8 bases; nucleotides not matched to a gene: 19. This CDR3 region has 16 residues. Germline values: CDR1 SQVTM, CDR2 ANQGSEA. The CDR3 loop reads CSVRKGINRGLGTQYF. The CDR3 DNA reads TGCAGCGTTCGCAAGGGGATAAACAGGGGTTTGGGTACGCAGTATTTT.

The V gene is TRBV6-5, the J gene TRBJ2-7, with 7 positions matching TRBD2. V trimming: 4 bases; J trimming: 5 bases; junction bases outside the gene matches: 8. The CDR3 has 14 amino acids. Germline assignment: CDR1 MNHEY and CDR2 SVGAGI. This CDR3 is CASSSGGSSDEQYF. Here the CDR3 DNA reads TGTGCCAGCAGTTCCGGCGGGAGTTCGGACGAGCAGTACTTC.

The rearrangement uses TRBV7-8 and TRBJ1-2; possibly TRBD1 for D (5 bases). V dropped 5 bases and J dropped 8 bases, with 15 bases sitting between them. CDR3 length: 13 residues. Germline CDR1 SGHVS, CDR2 FQNEAQ. This CDR3 reads CASSPAGLGGYTF. The CDR3 DNA follows: TGTGCCAGCAGCCCAGCGGGACTGGGGGGCTACACCTTC.

The V and J genes are TRBV28 and TRBJ2-2; 7 nucleotides agree with TRBD1. V was pared by 6 bases and J by 0 bases, with 7 bases of the junction left unmatched. The germline V gene has CDR1 MDHEN and CDR2 SYDVKM. The CDR3 spans 16 residues. CDR3 DNA sequence: TGTGCCAGCAGGGTAGCCGGGACAGCGAACACCGGGGAGCTGTTTTTT. It encodes CASRVAGTANTGELFF.

The rearrangement links TRBV5-4 to TRBJ2-7; 8 positions agree with TRBD1. This CDR3 spans 13 amino acids. The germline V gene encodes CDR1 SGHNT and CDR2 YYREEE (reference sequence). Losses at the gene ends were 3 bases for V and 3 bases for J; bases not matched to a gene: 2. The CDR3 DNA is TGTGCCAGCAGCTCCACAGGGGGCTACGAGCAGTACTTC. As protein: CASSSTGGYEQYF.